The T cell receptor beta chain under discussion was sequenced for a study of post-analysis software for immune sequencing data. Whole-study context: Progressive-relapsing, secondary progressive and relapsing-remitting multiple sclerosis were among the disease courses included.

Points on this clonotype: The antigen remains undetermined.

Tagging with unique molecular identifiers was a feature of the TCR beta cDNA libraries. Some 500,000 cDNA molecules were obtained per 1 to 10 million input T cells. TCRdb re-derived calls from the PCR reads in MiXCR, one entry per CDR3 protein. The sample has hundreds of thousands of distinct CDR3 sequences; around a third are singletons. Overall study findings and caveats: Under the F measure, samples that were prepared in one batch clustered strongly together. Controls showed significantly higher normalized Chao1 diversity than did multiple sclerosis patients. Among four to six TRBV segments more frequent in patients than controls were TRBV5-6, TRBV5-1 and TRBV20-1.

Trimming removed 3 bases at V and 7 bases at J, with 9 bases between. The CDR3 loop spans 13 amino acids. The receptor's source is a girl aged 5-17 years with multiple sclerosis. V gene TRBV12-3 or TRBV12-4 combines with J gene TRBJ2-2; D is unresolved. Sequenced material: blood. In nucleotides, the CDR3 is TGTGCCAGCAGTTTCCAAAACGGCGGGGAGCTGTTTTTT. This encodes CASSFQNGGELFF.